The T cell receptor (beta chain) under discussion was sequenced for a study of technical replicates of blood from several donors. Produced via immunoSEQ multiplex PCR; TCRdb's table is partial and in-frame only. The data show 75,000 to 95,000 clones, approximately 90% seen once. The germline V gene has CDR1 SGHDT and CDR2 YYEEEE. This CDR3 comprises 13 residues. V was shortened by 0 bases and J by 4 bases, with 8 bases between the two germline ends. The chain uses TRBV5-6 and TRBJ2-7, with D hard to call. This TCR was sampled from a human donor in good health. The specimen sequenced was T cells isolated from PBMCs. In DNA form, the CDR3 reads TGTGCCAGCAGCTTGGGCGGCTGGTACGAGCAGTACTTC. Translated: CASSLGGWYEQYF.